The 23 T cell receptor beta chains below all came from one sample that was sequenced in a study of CD8 T cells in Susac syndrome. The RNA, about 0.45 to 1 ug, was put through reverse transcription using random hexamers. TCRdb analysed the immunoSEQ multiplex PCR reads with MiXCR anew, one entry per CDR3 protein. The sample has under 200,000 distinct CDR3 sequences, roughly 95% seen once; the top ten hold about 0.16%. Sequenced input: CD8+ T cells from PBMCs. The receptors come from a human donor with multiple sclerosis.

V is TRBV9 and J is TRBJ2-5; a weak D match, TRBD2 (5 bases). The CDR3 is made up of 17 amino acids. Germline V gives CDR1 SGDLS, CDR2 YYNGEE. Trimming cost V 4 bases and J 5 bases, with 24 bases left between them. In DNA, the CDR3 is TGTGCCAGCAGCACACATAAGGAGGCGGACCCATGGGAGACCCAGTACTTC. This encodes CASSTHKEADPWETQYF. Together with reference TRBV9 and TRBJ2-5, the CDR3 gives the full variable domain: DSGVTQTPKHLITATGQRVTLRCSPRSGDLSVYWYQQSLDQGLQFLIQYYNGEERAKGNILERFSAQQFPDLHSELNLSSLELGDSALYFCASSTHKEADPWETQYFGPGTRLLVL.

V is TRBV2 and J is TRBJ2-5; D not certain. Germline V gene sequence: CDR1 SNHLY, CDR2 FYNNEI. Trimming took 6 bases from V and 2 from J, leaving 16 bases between them. The CDR3 is 15 amino acids. CDR3 amino acids: CASRDPDGVQETQYF. CDR3 DNA: TGTGCCAGCAGAGACCCGGACGGAGTTCAAGAGACCCAGTACTTC.

The chain has TRBV27 and TRBJ2-1; D possibly corresponds to TRBD2 (5 bases). The germline V gene has CDR1 MNHEY and CDR2 SMNVEV (reference sequence). V was trimmed by 4 bases and J by 7 bases, leaving 11 bases between them. The CDR3 sequence is 13 residues long. Here the CDR3 reads CASSSRALNEQFF. The CDR3 bases are TGTGCCAGCAGTTCGCGGGCCCTTAATGAGCAGTTCTTC.

This chain uses TRBV23-1 with TRBJ1-2; weak D call: TRBD1 (6 bases). TRBV23-1 is given ORF status, its function remaining uncertain. Trimming cost V 7 bases and J 1 base, with 19 bases left between them. This CDR3 contains 16 residues. CDR3 nucleotides: TGCGCCAGCACCCGAACCGGGACACCAGTTAACTATGGCTACACCTTC. Amino acid sequence: CASTRTGTPVNYGYTF.

The chain has TRBV12-3 or TRBV12-4 and TRBJ1-2; 9 bases match TRBD1. Unmatched junction bases numbered 7, after V lost 5 bases and J lost 3 bases. CDR3 length: 15 residues. For the CDR3, the DNA is TGTGCCAGCAGTGCCGGACAGGGGACGTACTATGGCTACACCTTC. Protein: CASSAGQGTYYGYTF.

In this sample, this clonotype turned up once. This chain links TRBV3-1 with TRBJ1-2, with 9 bases aligning to TRBD1. This CDR3 comprises 13 residues. V was pared by 4 bases and J by 8 bases, with 5 bases of the junction left unmatched. CDR1 and CDR2 (germline): LGHDT, YNNKEL (reference sequence). CDR3 in amino acids: CASSPGTGSGYTF. Written as DNA, the CDR3 is TGTGCCAGCAGCCCCGGGACAGGGTCGGGCTACACCTTC.

The J gene is TRBJ1-5, the V gene TRBV27; D remains ambiguous. In germline, CDR1 is MNHEY, CDR2 SMNVEV (reference sequence). V lost 1 base, J lost 4 bases, and 11 bases lay in between. The CDR3 spans 15 residues. The CDR3 nucleotides are TGTGCCAGCAGTTTATACGGAAGAACAAATCAGCCCCAGCATTTT. Amino acids: CASSLYGRTNQPQHF.

The gene calls are TRBV6-5 and TRBJ2-1; TRBD2 is a possible D gene (5 bases). Germline values: CDR1 MNHEY, CDR2 SVGAGI. The CDR3 contains 15 residues. Trimming removed 0 bases from V and 5 bases from J, with 11 bases in between. CDR3 coding DNA: TGTGCCAGCAGTTACTCGCCCGGGGTAAACAATGAGCAGTTCTTC. Its translation: CASSYSPGVNNEQFF.

The rearrangement links TRBV12-3 or TRBV12-4 to TRBJ2-1, with D tentatively TRBD2 (7 bases). This CDR3 has 15 amino acids. Trimming cost V 1 base and J 10 bases, with 17 bases left between them. The CDR3 sequence: CASSLVGGLRWEQFF. As DNA, the CDR3 is TGTGCCAGCAGTTTAGTGGGGGGGCTCAGGTGGGAGCAGTTCTTC.

This chain joins TRBV9 and TRBJ2-1; D tentatively fits TRBD1 or TRBD2 (5 bases each). Germline CDR1 is SGDLS and CDR2 is YYNGEE. V was trimmed by 3 bases and J by 0 bases, leaving 13 bases between them. The CDR3 covers 16 residues. CDR3 protein: CASSAGASGSYNEQFF. CDR3 nucleotide sequence: TGTGCCAGCAGCGCCGGGGCCAGCGGCTCCTACAATGAGCAGTTCTTC.

The V and J genes are TRBV7-8 and TRBJ2-3, with D possibly TRBD1 on 5 matching bases. Germline V lookup: CDR1 SGHVS, CDR2 FQNEAQ. V gave up 7 bases and J gave up 4 bases, with 15 bases separating them. The CDR3 contains 14 residues. The CDR3 sequence: CASTRQNRADTQYF. CDR3 bases: TGTGCCAGCACCCGACAGAACCGAGCAGATACGCAGTATTTT.

The chain combines TRBV7-9 with TRBJ2-1, with 9 bases lining up with TRBD2. V lost 7 bases to trimming and J lost 2 bases; unmatched junction nucleotides: 3. The germline gives CDR1 SEHNR, CDR2 FQNEAQ (reference sequence). The CDR3 has 14 residues. The DNA for the CDR3 is TGTGCCAGCACAAGGACTAGCGCCTACAATGAGCAGTTCTTC. Protein product: CASTRTSAYNEQFF.

The V gene is TRBV27, the J gene TRBJ2-7, with D perhaps given as TRBD1 or TRBD2 (5 bases each). The V end was cut by 5 bases, the J end by 3 bases, with 14 bases between. Germline loops: CDR1 MNHEY, CDR2 SMNVEV (reference sequence). The CDR3 spans 14 residues. CDR3 in amino acids: CASSPTGTGYEQYF. The CDR3 region has the DNA TGTGCCAGCAGTCCGACCGGGACGGGCTACGAGCAGTACTTC.

V is TRBV5-1 and J is TRBJ2-1, with D maybe TRBD1 (5 bases). CDR1 and CDR2 (germline): SGHRS, YFSETQ. Trimming took off 0 bases at V and 9 bases at J, with 10 bases between the two ends. The CDR3 spans 13 residues. The CDR3 DNA reads as TGCGCCAGCAGCTTGGAGGAGCAGGGTGAGCAGTTCTTC. Translating it yields CASSLEEQGEQFF. Together with reference TRBV5-1 and TRBJ2-1, the CDR3 gives the full variable domain: KAGVTQTPRYLIKTRGQQVTLSCSPISGHRSVSWYQQTPGQGLQFLFEYFSETQRNKGNFPGRFSGRQFSNSRSEMNVSTLELGDSALYLCASSLEEQGEQFFGPGTRLTVL.

The V gene is TRBV5-8, the J gene TRBJ1-6; unclear D gene. The CDR3 covers 12 residues. Germline-derived CDR1 and CDR2 are SGHTS and YDEGEE. Trimming took 3 bases from V and 14 from J, leaving 12 bases between them. CDR3 sequence (DNA): TGTGCCAGCAGCTCTAGAGGCTGGACCCTCCACTTT. Translated: CASSSRGWTLHF.

This sequence joins TRBV7-2 and TRBJ2-7; D is ambiguous. V lost 1 base to trimming and J lost 3 bases, with 10 bases between them. The CDR3 has 14 amino acids. CDR1 and CDR2 from the germline V gene are SGHTA and FQGNSA. The CDR3 reads CASSLGLQIYEQYF. The CDR3 bases are TGTGCCAGCAGCTTAGGTTTACAAATCTACGAGCAGTACTTC.

V and J are TRBV11-2 and TRBJ2-3; possibly TRBD2 for D (6 bases). V lost 1 base and J lost 1, with 12 bases in between. The germline V gene encodes CDR1 SGHAT and CDR2 FQNNGV. This CDR3 has 16 residues. CDR3 residues: CASSLGLVEGTDTQYF. DNA for the CDR3: TGTGCCAGCAGCTTAGGACTAGTAGAGGGCACAGATACGCAGTATTTT.

The sample holds one count of this clonotype. V is TRBV27 and J is TRBJ2-5; no clear D gene. Trimming pared 7 bases from V and 5 bases from J, leaving 14 bases between. Germline V gene lookup returns CDR1 MNHEY and CDR2 SMNVEV (reference sequence). The CDR3 extends over 13 amino acids. DNA for the CDR3: TGTGCCAGCAAAGTGCCCTCTGGTGAGACCCAGTACTTC. The encoded protein is CASKVPSGETQYF.

This clonotype was seen only once. The chain employs TRBV2 and TRBJ2-7; 8 nucleotides line up with TRBD2. CDR1 SNHLY and CDR2 FYNNEI come from the germline V gene. This CDR3 spans 16 amino acids. J lost 5 bases, V lost 0 bases, and 9 bases had no gene match. The CDR3 loop is CASSEALLAGRDEQYF. CDR3 nucleotides: TGTGCCAGCAGTGAAGCGCTTCTAGCGGGCCGCGACGAGCAGTACTTC.

This chain uses TRBV9 with TRBJ1-1; D remains ambiguous. The CDR3 contains 13 residues. Per the germline V gene, CDR1 is SGDLS and CDR2 is YYNGEE. V was clipped by 2 bases and J by 1 base, with 6 bases between them. CDR3 sequence (DNA): TGTGCCAGCAGCGTCGAAGGGAACACTGAAGCTTTCTTT. It is translated as CASSVEGNTEAFF.

The rearrangement links TRBV2 to TRBJ2-1, with D perhaps matching TRBD2 (6 bases). The CDR3 spans 13 residues. Germline V gene lookup returns CDR1 SNHLY and CDR2 FYNNEI. The V gene lost 4 bases and the J gene lost 5 bases, with 9 bases spanning the gap. In nucleotides, the CDR3 is TGTGCCAGCAGTGGGGACTCGAACAATGAGCAGTTCTTC. This gives the protein CASSGDSNNEQFF. Variable domain in full (rest from reference TRBV2 and TRBJ2-1): EPEVTQTPSHQVTQMGQEVILRCVPISNHLYFYWYRQILGQKVEFLVSFYNNEISEKSEIFDDQFSVERPDGSNFTLKIRSTKLEDSAMYFCASSGDSNNEQFFGPGTRLTVL.

V and J are TRBV4-1 and TRBJ2-7, with D possibly TRBD1 on 6 matching bases. The CDR3 is made up of 16 amino acids. V lost 3 bases and J 3 bases, leaving 18 bases between the germline ends. Germline lookup yields CDR1 MGHRA and CDR2 YSYEKL. CDR3 loop: CASSHNARTEYYEQYF. Written as DNA, the CDR3 is TGCGCCAGCAGCCATAACGCCCGGACAGAATACTACGAGCAGTACTTC.

This chain links TRBV9 with TRBJ2-5, with 10 bases matching TRBD2. CDR1 and CDR2 (germline): SGDLS, YYNGEE. The V and J ends lost 0 bases and 5 bases, in that order; junction bases with no gene match: 7. CDR3 length equals 16 residues. CDR3 nucleotides: TGTGCCAGCAGCGTAGGTTCTAGCGGGAGTTTGGAGACCCAGTACTTC. Translated, it gives CASSVGSSGSLETQYF.